This T cell receptor beta chain was sequenced during a study of monozygotic twins with inflammatory bowel disease. TCRdb reprocessed the 5' RACE reads; each CDR3 protein has one entry and no DNA is given. The data show roughly 330,000 distinct CDR3 sequences, and the top ten clones hold 2% to 2.5%. The V gene's germline CDR1 is MNHEY and CDR2 SMNVEV (reference sequence). The CDR3 contains 12 residues. This chain connects TRBV27 to TRBJ1-6. This receptor was taken from a human donor with ulcerative colitis or Crohn's disease, or a healthy co-twin of an affected twin (not recorded which). Sequencing input: blood. The CDR3 is CASSFTNSPLHF.